These 15 T cell receptor beta chains originate from one sample sequenced in a study of regulatory T cells in long-lasting Graves disease. As for time point: persistent/refractory GD, antithyroid drugs over 5 years with positive TRAb. Isolated PBMC RNA provided the starting material for the TCR library. The authors built TCR beta libraries using iRepertoire HTBI primers and Arm-PCR of CDR3 regions. MiXCR was run by TCRdb on the multiplex PCR reads, yielding one entry per CDR3 protein. Of roughly 400,000 distinct CDR3 sequences listed, approximately 22% are singletons. The starting material was peripheral blood mononuclear cells (PBMCs), obtained when the disease was refractory, from a patient treated with antithyroid drugs. The receptors originated from a female donor with Graves disease.

This clonotype was found many times. The chain uses TRBV6-1 and TRBJ2-7, with 8 bases that match TRBD2. The CDR3 consists of 15 residues. CDR1 MNHNS and CDR2 SASEGT come from the germline V gene. The trim removed 1 base at V and 2 bases at J, leaving 4 bases unmatched. The CDR3, as DNA: TGTGCCAGCAGTGAAGGCGGTAGCGGGGCCTACGAGCAGTACTTC. Amino acids: CASSEGGSGAYEQYF.

In its sample, this clonotype was seen many times. This chain uses TRBV6-2 or TRBV6-3 with TRBJ2-7, with D uncertain. The V end lost 0 bases, the J end lost 2 bases, and 5 bases lay between the germline ends. The CDR3 runs to 13 residues. Per germline, CDR1 MNHEY and CDR2 SVGEGT. Here the CDR3 reads CASSYSNTYEQYF. Written as DNA, the CDR3 is TGTGCCAGCAGTTACTCCAACACCTACGAGCAGTACTTC.

This clonotype has more than one count but fewer than ten. V is TRBV7-9 and J is TRBJ2-1; the D gene is possibly TRBD1 (5 bases). Germline CDR1 is SEHNR and CDR2 is FQNEAQ (reference sequence). The CDR3 length is 15 residues. The germline V and J ends were trimmed by 3 bases and 8 bases, with 17 bases remaining between them. The CDR3 region is CASSFLPGLLDEQFF. In nucleotides, the CDR3 is TGTGCCAGCAGCTTCCTCCCAGGGCTTTTAGATGAGCAGTTCTTC.

At least ten counts were recorded for this clonotype. CDR3 nucleotides: TGTGCCAGCAAGGAGGGCAGTGGGGGACCCGGGGAGCTGTTTTTT. Translating gives CASKEGSGGPGELFF. V usage is TRBV7-2 and J usage is TRBJ2-2, with TRBD2 as a possible D gene (6 bases). This CDR3 region has 15 residues. V was pared by 7 bases and J by 6 bases, with 18 bases between. Looked up from germline, CDR1 is SGHTA and CDR2 is FQGNSA.

This clonotype has ten or more counts. The chain joins TRBV27 to TRBJ2-7; 10 nucleotides agree with TRBD1. The length of the CDR3 is 14 residues. The V gene end was trimmed by 7 bases and the J gene end by 2 bases; junction bases not matched to a gene: 5. CDR1 is MNHEY and CDR2 is SMNVEV in the germline V gene (reference sequence). The CDR3 here is CASKAGTGAYEQYF. CDR3 DNA sequence: TGTGCCAGCAAAGCCGGGACAGGGGCCTACGAGCAGTACTTC.

The table lists this clonotype with a count of one. The chain has TRBV20-1 and TRBJ2-3; 12 bases agree with TRBD2. The CDR3 contains 16 residues. With 2 bases clipped from V and 2 bases from J, the junction kept 5 bases outside the gene matches. Per germline, CDR1 DFQATT and CDR2 SNEGSKA (reference sequence). In nucleotides, the CDR3 is TGCAGTGCTAGAAAGAGGACTAGCGGGAACACAGATACGCAGTATTTT. This translates into CSARKRTSGNTDTQYF.

This clonotype was observed at least ten times. The chain uses TRBV28 and TRBJ2-7; D is tentatively TRBD1 or TRBD2 (5 bases each). Trimming took 2 bases from V and 2 from J, leaving 10 bases between them. Germline lookup yields CDR1 MDHEN and CDR2 SYDVKM. The CDR3 is 14 amino acids. The chain's CDR3 is CASSLGDQTYEQYF. As DNA, the CDR3 is TGTGCCAGCAGTTTAGGGGACCAAACCTACGAGCAGTACTTC.

In this sample, this clonotype turned up once. The chain has TRBV2 and TRBJ1-4; D gene uncertain. Trimming took off 4 bases at V and 6 bases at J, with 15 bases between the two ends. The germline CDR1 and CDR2 sequences are SNHLY and FYNNEI. The CDR3 loop spans 15 amino acids. The CDR3 bases are TGTGCCAGCAGTGCCCCTTTGAGGGCTCATGAAAAACTGTTTTTT. It codes for CASSAPLRAHEKLFF. Supplemented by reference TRBV2 and TRBJ1-4, the full variable domain reads EPEVTQTPSHQVTQMGQEVILRCVPISNHLYFYWYRQILGQKVEFLVSFYNNEISEKSEIFDDQFSVERPDGSNFTLKIRSTKLEDSAMYFCASSAPLRAHEKLFFGSGTQLSVL.

The rearrangement joins TRBV19 to TRBJ1-5; 8 bases fit TRBD1. CDR1 and CDR2 (germline): LNHDA, SQIVND (reference sequence). The CDR3 sequence is 15 residues long. Unmatched junction bases numbered 5, after V lost 1 base and J lost 6 bases. The CDR3 DNA follows: TGTGCCAGTAGTATAGGCCAGGGGGCGGGTCAGCCCCAGCATTTT. As protein: CASSIGQGAGQPQHF.

This clonotype was detected a few times. This chain connects TRBV28 to TRBJ2-2; 9 bases match TRBD2. CDR1 is MDHEN and CDR2 is SYDVKM in the germline V gene. With 4 bases clipped from V and 7 bases from J, the junction kept 7 bases outside the gene matches. This CDR3 region has 15 residues. CDR3 sequence reads: CASSSPGLASGELFF. CDR3 coding DNA: TGTGCCAGCAGTTCACCGGGACTAGCTAGCGGGGAGCTGTTTTTT.

This clonotype was seen only a few times. The V call is TRBV27, the J call TRBJ1-1; TRBD1 might be the D (5 bases). The CDR3 loop spans 13 amino acids. Trimming stripped 8 bases from V and 4 bases from J, with 14 bases between. Looked up from germline, CDR1 is MNHEY and CDR2 is SMNVEV (reference sequence). CDR3 DNA sequence: TGTGCCAGCGGGGACCGCGTGGGCACTGAAGCTTTCTTT. Translation gives CASGDRVGTEAFF.

There are many counts of this clonotype. The chain recombines TRBV3-1 with TRBJ2-5; TRBD2 is a possible D gene (5 bases). The CDR3 totals 12 residues. The V gene's germline CDR1 is LGHDT and CDR2 YNNKEL (reference sequence). V was clipped by 1 base and J by 6 bases, with 6 bases between them. The CDR3 here is CASSQVAKTQYF. The CDR3 nucleotides are TGTGCCAGCAGCCAAGTAGCGAAGACCCAGTACTTC.

This clonotype was counted ten times or more. The CDR3: CSVWKQGAETQYF. CDR3 sequence (DNA): TGCAGCGTTTGGAAACAGGGGGCAGAGACCCAGTACTTC. The V call is TRBV29-1, the J call TRBJ2-5; TRBD1 agrees at 9 bases. Germline CDR1 is SQVTM and CDR2 is ANQGSEA. V lost 5 bases and J lost 4; bases outside the gene matches: 5. The CDR3 loop spans 13 amino acids.

This chain uses TRBV3-1 with TRBJ1-2; D perhaps matches TRBD1 (6 bases). This CDR3 comprises 17 residues. V shed 4 bases and J shed 5 bases, with 23 bases lying between them. CDR1 LGHDT and CDR2 YNNKEL come from the germline V gene (reference sequence). The CDR3 here is CASSLMSLGQFKYGYTF. The CDR3 DNA sequence: TGTGCCAGCAGCCTAATGTCCCTCGGACAGTTTAAATATGGCTACACCTTC.

At least ten counts were recorded for this clonotype. The V and J genes are TRBV28 and TRBJ1-6; 7 nucleotides agree with TRBD1. Germline trimming cut 5 bases from V and 4 bases from J; bases unmatched to any gene: 11. The CDR3 is made up of 17 amino acids. CDR1 MDHEN and CDR2 SYDVKM come from the germline V gene. CDR3 bases: TGTGCCAGCAGTCCAGGAGGGGGCTTCCCGTATAATTCACCCCTCCACTTT. Translation gives CASSPGGGFPYNSPLHF.